These 4 T cell receptor beta chains were all obtained from the same sample, sequenced in a study of T cell responses to AZD1222 COVID-19 vaccine. Sequencing was performed with immunoSEQ multiplex PCR; in TCRdb, only in-frame clones are kept and a portion is missing. The sample carries 65,000 to 85,000 clones, 75% to 90% recorded once. This sample comprised peripheral blood, obtained 28 days after the second AZD1222 dose. These receptors came from an adult who received the AZD1222 COVID-19 vaccine.

The chain's CDR3 is CATSRELYGGASTGELFF. In DNA form, the CDR3 reads TGTGCCACCAGCAGAGAGCTATATGGGGGCGCTAGCACCGGGGAGCTGTTTTTT. The chain is built from TRBV15 and TRBJ2-2; TRBD1 might be the D (6 bases). V shed 0 bases and J shed 4 bases, with 18 bases lying between them. CDR3 size: 18 residues. Per the germline V gene, CDR1 is LNHNV and CDR2 is YYDKDF (reference sequence). The complete variable domain, with remaining parts taken from reference TRBV15 and TRBJ2-2, reads DAMVIQNPRYQVTQFGKPVTLSCSQTLNHNVMYWYQQKSSQAPKLLFHYYDKDFNNEADTPDNFQSRRPNTSFCFLDIRSPGLGDTAMYLCATSRELYGGASTGELFFGEGSRLTVL.

The V gene is TRBV19, the J gene TRBJ2-3; unclear D gene. The CDR3 covers 13 residues. Trimming removed 7 bases at V and 2 bases at J, with 10 bases between. The V gene's germline CDR1 is LNHDA and CDR2 SQIVND (reference sequence). CDR3 DNA: TGTGCCAGTACGATGACGGTCACAGATACGCAGTATTTT. Residues: CASTMTVTDTQYF.

This chain connects TRBV4-2 to TRBJ1-3; maybe TRBD1 (5 bases). Trimming pared 1 base from V and 0 bases from J, leaving 10 bases between. The CDR3 has 16 amino acids. CDR1 is LGHNA and CDR2 is YNFKEQ in the germline V gene. The CDR3 sequence is CASSQVGGSSGNTIYF. DNA for the CDR3: TGTGCCAGCAGCCAAGTGGGGGGAAGCTCTGGAAACACCATATATTTT.

This clone was seen more than once but under ten times. The gene calls are TRBV3-1 (or the pseudogene TRBV3-2) and TRBJ2-7; tentatively, D is TRBD1 or TRBD2 (5 bases each). V gave up 0 bases and J gave up 3 bases, with 12 bases separating them. CDR1 is LGHDT, CDR2 YNNKEL, per germline (reference sequence). CDR3 length: 15 amino acids. The CDR3 nucleotides are TGTGCCAGCAGCCAAGATTTACGGGGCATCTACGAGCAGTACTTC. It yields the protein CASSQDLRGIYEQYF.